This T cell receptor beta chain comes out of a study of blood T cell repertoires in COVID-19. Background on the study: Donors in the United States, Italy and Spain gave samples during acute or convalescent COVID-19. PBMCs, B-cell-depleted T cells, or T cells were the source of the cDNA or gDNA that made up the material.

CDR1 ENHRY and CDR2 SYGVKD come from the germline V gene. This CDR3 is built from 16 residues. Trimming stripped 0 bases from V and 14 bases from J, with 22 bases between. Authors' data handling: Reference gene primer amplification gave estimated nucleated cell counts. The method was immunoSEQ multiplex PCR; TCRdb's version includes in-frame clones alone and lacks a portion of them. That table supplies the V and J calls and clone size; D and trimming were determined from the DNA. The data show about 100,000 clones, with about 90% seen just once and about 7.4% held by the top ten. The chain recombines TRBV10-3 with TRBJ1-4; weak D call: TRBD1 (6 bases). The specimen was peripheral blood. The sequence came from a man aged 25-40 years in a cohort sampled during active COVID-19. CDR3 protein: CAISESNRDIPKGLFF. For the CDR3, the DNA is TGTGCCATCAGTGAGTCGAACAGGGATATCCCAAAAGGGCTGTTTTTT.